Each of the 11 T cell receptor beta chains below was sequenced from the same sample in a study of shared clonotypes between healthy human individuals. Naive CD8 populations comprised CD45RO-negative cells positively selected for CCR7, excluding terminally differentiated effector memory CD45RA+ cells. Sequencing was performed with immunoSEQ multiplex PCR; in TCRdb, only in-frame clones are kept and a portion is missing. The profile shows roughly 600,000 clones, nearly 98% of them singletons. Sequenced input: naive CD8+ T cells sorted from blood. These receptors were obtained from a man aged 25 to 45 in good health.

The chain joins TRBV2 to TRBJ2-1; D possibly corresponds to TRBD2 (5 bases). Germline CDR1 is SNHLY and CDR2 is FYNNEI. V lost 10 bases to trimming and J lost 5 bases, with 15 bases between them. There are 13 residues in the CDR3. The CDR3 spells CANSAGNNNEQFF. As DNA, the CDR3 is TGTGCCAACTCAGCCGGGAATAACAATGAGCAGTTCTTC.

The chain is built from TRBV14 and TRBJ2-5; perhaps TRBD2 as D (5 bases). CDR1 is SGHDN and CDR2 is FVKESK in the germline V gene. The CDR3 contains 13 residues. Trimming pared 4 bases from V and 5 bases from J, leaving 11 bases between. As DNA, the CDR3 is TGTGCCAGCAGCCCTAGCCGGTCGGAGACCCAGTACTTC. Protein sequence: CASSPSRSETQYF.

The chain is built from TRBV28 and TRBJ1-5; D unresolved. This CDR3 has 14 residues. Trimming cost V 7 bases and J 2 bases, with 12 bases left between them. CDR1 is MDHEN and CDR2 is SYDVKM in the germline V gene. The CDR3 DNA reads TGTGCCAGCACCCTCGGCTGGGGCAATCAGCCCCAGCATTTT. Protein product: CASTLGWGNQPQHF.

The rearrangement links TRBV29-1 to TRBJ1-4; tentative D call: TRBD1 (6 bases). Trimming took 7 bases from V and 2 from J, leaving 11 bases between them. Germline V CDR1 and CDR2: SQVTM, ANQGSEA. The CDR3 has 13 amino acids. The CDR3 coding sequence is TGCAGCGCTAGAGGGGGGACTAATGAAAAACTGTTTTTT. Residues: CSARGGTNEKLFF.

The chain joins TRBV28 to TRBJ2-1; 11 bases line up with TRBD2. Per the germline V gene, CDR1 is MDHEN and CDR2 is SYDVKM. This CDR3 has 16 amino acids. V lost 4 bases, J lost 5 bases, and 7 bases stayed unmatched. The chain's CDR3 is CASSYILAGVHNEQFF. CDR3 nucleotides: TGTGCCAGCAGTTATATACTAGCGGGAGTTCACAATGAGCAGTTCTTC.

The chain is built from TRBV4-3 and TRBJ2-1; 11 positions agree with TRBD2. V trimming: 4 bases; J trimming: 8 bases; junction bases outside the gene matches: 10. The CDR3 has 16 amino acids. The germline V gene encodes CDR1 LGHNA and CDR2 YSLEER. CDR3 in amino acids: CASSLHTSGSFDEQFF. In nucleotides, the CDR3 is TGCGCCAGCAGCCTCCATACTAGCGGGAGTTTTGATGAGCAGTTCTTC.

This sequence joins TRBV9 and TRBJ1-2; no clear D gene. V was trimmed by 3 bases and J by 6 bases, leaving 12 bases between them. The germline V gene has CDR1 SGDLS and CDR2 YYNGEE. The CDR3 runs 13 residues. The CDR3, as DNA: TGTGCCAGCAGCGAAAGGACCCGGGATGGCTACACCTTC. Residues: CASSERTRDGYTF.

The chain combines TRBV5-6 with TRBJ2-7, with TRBD2 matching over 10 bases. This CDR3 is 15 amino acids long. V lost 1 base to trimming and J lost 6 bases; unmatched junction nucleotides: 7. CDR1 SGHDT and CDR2 YYEEEE come from the germline V gene. The CDR3 bases are TGTGCCAGCAGCTTGTGGCTAGCGGGAGTTCGCGAGCAGTACTTC. Its translation: CASSLWLAGVREQYF.

This chain connects TRBV6-5 to TRBJ2-3; D is ambiguous. The CDR3 is 15 residues long. Germline V gene sequence: CDR1 MNHEY, CDR2 SVGAGI. V was cut by 0 bases and J by 8 bases, with 15 bases left in between. The CDR3 here is CASSYSKAPDGTQYF. The CDR3, as DNA: TGTGCCAGCAGTTACTCGAAGGCACCCGACGGTACGCAGTATTTT.

A remark on this clone: The sample holds other DNA sequences that translate to the same CDR3. The chain couples TRBV27 to TRBJ2-5, with D possibly being TRBD1 (6 bases). The CDR3 loop spans 14 amino acids. Germline V CDR1 and CDR2: MNHEY, SMNVEV (reference sequence). Trimming removed 2 bases at V and 5 bases at J, with 12 bases between. The CDR3 reads CASSLLGGGETQYF. The CDR3 DNA reads as TGTGCCAGCAGTTTACTTGGGGGCGGGGAGACCCAGTACTTC.

The chain recombines TRBV7-8 with TRBJ2-1, with a possible D match to TRBD2 (7 bases). The CDR3 spans 16 residues. V lost 3 bases and J 0 bases, leaving 12 bases between the germline ends. Germline V gene data show CDR1 as SGHVS and CDR2 as FQNEAQ. The CDR3 nucleotides read TGTGCCAGCAGCTTGGGGGGGCTACGCTCCTACAATGAGCAGTTCTTC. Translated, it gives CASSLGGLRSYNEQFF.